Below, 21 T cell receptor beta chains from the same sample are listed, as sequenced in a study of human T cells and chemical hapten exposure. TCRdb ran MiXCR on the RACE reads and lists one entry per CDR3 protein. Among 85,000 to 100,000 distinct CDR3 sequences, 10% to 11% were seen once, and the ten largest hold 3.1%. Time point of the sample: pre-sensitization, week 0. Treatment in this sample: therapeutic diphenylcyclopropenone sensitization with weekly scalp DPC. Here the sequenced sample was whole blood, taken in connection with sensitization to the hapten diphenylcyclopropenone (DPC). The receptor set was obtained from a woman between 55 and 75 years old with alopecia areata. Some clones in this sample may be carry-over from other donors' samples.

This clonotype showed up many times. V and J are TRBV20-1 and TRBJ1-1, with a tentative D call TRBD1 (5 bases). The V gene's germline CDR1 is DFQATT and CDR2 SNEGSKA (reference sequence). Trimming took off 6 bases at V and 0 bases at J, with 11 bases between the two ends. CDR3 length: 13 residues. The CDR3 here is CSAPGALNTEAFF. In nucleotides, the CDR3 is TGCAGTGCCCCCGGGGCCTTGAACACTGAAGCTTTCTTT.

This clonotype was detected many times. This chain uses TRBV18 with TRBJ1-2; 8 positions agree with TRBD1. CDR1 and CDR2 from the germline V gene are KGHSH and LQKENI. This CDR3 is built from 14 residues. Unmatched junction bases numbered 6, after V lost 3 bases and J lost 6 bases. Here the CDR3 DNA reads TGTGCCAGCTCACCGGGACAGGCTAGGGATGGCTACACCTTC. It yields the protein CASSPGQARDGYTF.

This clonotype has ten or more counts. J is TRBJ2-2 and V is TRBV4-2; D not certain. The germline CDR1 and CDR2 sequences are LGHNA and YNFKEQ. The CDR3 is made up of 17 amino acids. V lost 0 bases to trimming and J lost 1 base, with 12 bases between them. Here the CDR3 DNA reads TGTGCCAGCAGCCAAGATCGACGAAGGATGAACACCGGGGAGCTGTTTTTT. Its translation: CASSQDRRRMNTGELFF.

V and J are TRBV5-4 and TRBJ1-2, with 9 bases lining up with TRBD1. Germline CDR1 and CDR2: SGHNT and YYREEE (reference sequence). The CDR3 consists of 15 residues. V was pared by 2 bases and J by 5 bases, with 7 bases of the junction left unmatched. CDR3: CASSFSTGGGYGYTF. The CDR3, as DNA: TGTGCCAGCAGCTTTTCCACAGGGGGCGGTTATGGCTACACCTTC.

This clonotype was detected only a few times. V and J are TRBV6-1 and TRBJ2-2; either TRBD1 or TRBD2 may supply D (5 bases each). The CDR3 contains 16 residues. V lost 5 bases and J 5 bases, leaving 18 bases between the germline ends. From germline, CDR1 is MNHNS and CDR2 SASEGT. The CDR3 protein is CASSNGAVWGTGELFF. The CDR3 region has the DNA TGTGCCAGCAGTAACGGGGCAGTCTGGGGGACCGGGGAGCTGTTTTTT.

Turning to this clonotype: This sequence may be a read error, since a much larger clone differs from it by one base. This chain joins TRBV27 and TRBJ1-4, with 7 bases identical to TRBD1. The V gene end was trimmed by 6 bases and the J gene end by 10 bases; junction bases not matched to a gene: 8. Germline V gene sequence: CDR1 MNHEY, CDR2 SMNVEV (reference sequence). The CDR3 has 13 amino acids. CDR3 protein: CASRWDRGGKLFF. In nucleotides, the CDR3 is TGTGCCAGCAGATGGGACAGAGGTGGAAAACTGTTTTTT.

The sample holds many counts of this clonotype. This chain connects TRBV7-9 to TRBJ1-3, with D tentatively TRBD1 (5 bases). V shed 5 bases and J shed 2 bases, with 13 bases lying between them. The CDR3 totals 15 residues. The germline gives CDR1 SEHNR, CDR2 FQNEAQ (reference sequence). CDR3 DNA sequence: TGTGCCAGCAGCCCCCGAGGGGTAGCTGGAAACACCATATATTTT. Encoded protein: CASSPRGVAGNTIYF.

This clonotype was observed a few times. This chain's CDR3 is CASSLPIDGPGRQETQYF. The CDR3 nucleotides are TGTGCCAGCAGCCTACCTATAGACGGGCCCGGCCGCCAAGAGACCCAGTACTTC. The chain couples TRBV7-6 to TRBJ2-5; no clear D. CDR3 length: 18 amino acids. Germline CDR1 and CDR2: SGHVS and FNYEAQ. Trimming took 5 bases from V and 1 from J, leaving 23 bases between them.

The table lists this clonotype with many counts. This chain uses TRBV3-1 with TRBJ1-4; D unclear. V was trimmed by 4 bases and J by 7 bases, leaving 16 bases between them. The germline V gene encodes CDR1 LGHDT and CDR2 YNNKEL (reference sequence). The CDR3 totals 15 residues. The CDR3 spells CASSLAGVSTEKLFF. The DNA of the CDR3 is TGTGCCAGCAGCCTAGCAGGAGTTAGTACTGAAAAACTGTTTTTT.

The rearrangement uses TRBV2 and TRBJ1-2; D is possibly TRBD1 (6 bases). V gave up 2 bases and J gave up 7 bases, with 14 bases separating them. The germline gives CDR1 SNHLY, CDR2 FYNNEI. This CDR3 contains 14 residues. CDR3 region: CASSETGRSSGYTF. CDR3 nucleotide sequence: TGTGCCAGCAGTGAAACAGGGAGGTCCTCTGGCTACACCTTC. The full variable domain, in which reference TRBV2 and TRBJ1-2 provide the parts outside the CDR3, is EPEVTQTPSHQVTQMGQEVILRCVPISNHLYFYWYRQILGQKVEFLVSFYNNEISEKSEIFDDQFSVERPDGSNFTLKIRSTKLEDSAMYFCASSETGRSSGYTFGSGTRLTVV.

J is TRBJ2-7 and V is TRBV11-1; D may be TRBD1 (5 bases). The CDR3 has 13 amino acids. CDR1 is SGHAT and CDR2 is FQDESV in the germline V gene (reference sequence). The germline V and J ends were trimmed by 3 bases and 3 bases, with 9 bases remaining between them. The CDR3 loop is CASSFQGYYEQYF. In nucleotides, the CDR3 is TGTGCCAGCAGCTTTCAGGGATACTACGAGCAGTACTTC.

This clonotype was observed at least ten times. The J gene is TRBJ2-2, the V gene TRBV6-2 or TRBV6-3; D is possibly TRBD1 or TRBD2 (5 bases each). Germline CDR1 MNHEY, CDR2 SVGEGT. This CDR3 contains 13 residues. V was cut by 8 bases and J by 4 bases, with 11 bases left in between. The DNA for the CDR3 is TGTGCCAGCCAGACGGGGCCCACCGGGGAGCTGTTTTTT. It translates to CASQTGPTGELFF.

This clonotype has at least ten counts. The genes are TRBV5-1 and TRBJ1-1; a weak D match, TRBD1 (5 bases). Germline CDR1 and CDR2: SGHRS and YFSETQ. V was pared by 4 bases and J by 7 bases, with 11 bases between. This CDR3 is built from 12 residues. CDR3 coding DNA: TGCGCCAGCAGCCTGGCTGGACATGAAGCTTTCTTT. It translates to CASSLAGHEAFF.

This clonotype has only a few counts. The chain carries TRBV2 and TRBJ2-7; the match to TRBD1 covers 7 bases. The V gene end was trimmed by 6 bases and the J gene end by 0 bases; junction bases not matched to a gene: 5. Germline V CDR1 and CDR2: SNHLY, FYNNEI. The CDR3 is 14 residues long. The CDR3 loop is CASSAGTVSYEQYF. The CDR3 nucleotides read TGTGCCAGCAGCGCTGGGACAGTCTCCTACGAGCAGTACTTC.

The chain employs TRBV5-1 and TRBJ2-2; 9 positions match TRBD1. Per germline, CDR1 SGHRS and CDR2 YFSETQ. The CDR3 is 15 amino acids. Trimming cost V 5 bases and J 1 base; bases outside gene matches: 3. The CDR3 coding sequence is TGCGCCAGCAGGGGGACAGGGTTGAACACCGGGGAGCTGTTTTTT. Residues: CASRGTGLNTGELFF.

The chain employs TRBV18 and TRBJ1-1, with D unclear. Germline V gene lookup returns CDR1 KGHSH and CDR2 LQKENI. The V end lost 3 bases, the J end lost 1 base, and 9 bases lay between the germline ends. The CDR3 covers 14 residues. The CDR3 DNA is TGTGCCAGCTCACCCGTATTCCCGAACACTGAAGCTTTCTTT. Protein product: CASSPVFPNTEAFF.

This clonotype was counted only a few times. V is TRBV5-3 and J is TRBJ1-2; perhaps TRBD1 as D (5 bases). TRBV5-3 is assigned to the ORF class and has an uncertain function. V lost 4 bases to trimming and J lost 6 bases, with 13 bases between them. This CDR3 has 13 residues. This CDR3 reads CARSPGHGDGYTF. CDR3 sequence (DNA): TGTGCCAGAAGCCCGGGGCACGGGGATGGCTACACCTTC.

Comment on this clonotype: Possible read error: a much larger clone is one base away. The chain combines TRBV4-2 with TRBJ2-7, with 7 bases fitting TRBD1. CDR3 length: 14 residues. From germline, CDR1 is LGHNA and CDR2 YNFKEQ. The CDR3 DNA reads TGTGCCAACAGCCCACCGGACAGGATCTACGAGCAGTACTTC. Protein: CANSPPDRIYEQYF.

This clonotype was seen many times. This chain connects TRBV4-1 to TRBJ1-1; possibly TRBD1 for D (6 bases). The V gene's germline CDR1 is MGHRA and CDR2 YSYEKL. The CDR3 is 15 residues long. V was clipped by 2 bases and J by 2 bases, with 12 bases between them. Written as DNA, the CDR3 is TGCGCCAGCAGCCAACAGACAGGCGGTAACACTGAAGCTTTCTTT. This codes for CASSQQTGGNTEAFF.

The sample holds a few counts of this clonotype. The chain is built from TRBV10-1 and TRBJ1-2; no definite D call. The CDR3 contains 12 residues. Germline CDR1 WNHNN, CDR2 SYGVQD (reference sequence). Trimming removed 8 bases at V and 3 bases at J, with 10 bases between. The chain's CDR3 is CASGNTDYGYTF. CDR3 nucleotide sequence: TGCGCCAGCGGCAACACAGACTATGGCTACACCTTC.

This clonotype was seen many times. The chain carries TRBV11-2 and TRBJ2-1; 10 bases line up with TRBD2. Per germline, CDR1 SGHAT and CDR2 FQNNGV. The CDR3 runs 16 residues. Germline trimming cut 5 bases from V and 7 bases from J; bases unmatched to any gene: 11. The CDR3 protein is CASSTLAGAPENEQFF. The CDR3 DNA sequence: TGTGCCAGCAGCACGCTAGCGGGGGCTCCGGAAAATGAGCAGTTCTTC.